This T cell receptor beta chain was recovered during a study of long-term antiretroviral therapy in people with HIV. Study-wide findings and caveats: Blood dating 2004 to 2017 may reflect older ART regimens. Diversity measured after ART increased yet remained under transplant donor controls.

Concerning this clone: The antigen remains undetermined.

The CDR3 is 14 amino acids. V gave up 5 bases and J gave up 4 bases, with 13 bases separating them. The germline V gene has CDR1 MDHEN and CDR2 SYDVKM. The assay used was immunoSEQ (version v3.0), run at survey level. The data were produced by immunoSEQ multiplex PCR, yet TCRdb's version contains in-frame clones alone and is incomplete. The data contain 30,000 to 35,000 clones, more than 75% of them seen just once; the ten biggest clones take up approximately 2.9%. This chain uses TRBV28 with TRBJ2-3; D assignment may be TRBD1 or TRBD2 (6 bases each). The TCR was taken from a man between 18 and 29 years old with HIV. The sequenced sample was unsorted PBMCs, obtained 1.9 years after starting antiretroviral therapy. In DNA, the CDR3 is TGTGCCAGCAGTCTGCGACGGGGGCCAGATACGCAGTATTTT. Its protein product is CASSLRRGPDTQYF.